This TCR beta chain was recovered during a study of blood T cell repertoires in COVID-19 (dated by TCRdb to about 2020). Regarding the study in general: Collaborator samples came from the United States, Italy and Spain and covered acute and convalescent phases of COVID-19. The material from the prospective study consisted of cDNA or gDNA derived from T cells, B-cell-depleted T cells, or PBMCs. Deeply sampled blood TCRbeta repertoires from subjects exposed to, actively infected with, or recovered from COVID-19 were included in the dataset. The repertoires were released in a freely available public database meant as a resource for research on the immune response to SARS-CoV-2. Samples were obtained from the ongoing ImmuneRACE study (first 160 participants) and from approximately 1,200 subjects provided by 6 global collaborators. Sample metadata almost always included a de-identified subject ID, COVID-19 status, age in years and sex. HLA class I and class II types, where available, came from metadata supplied by the sample provider rather than from assay-based typing.

Collaborating institutions collected whole blood in K2EDTA tubes following their own protocols. For TCRbeta analysis, collaborators shipped samples in one of three forms: frozen whole blood, isolated PBMCs, or DNA extracted from either of those sample types. The immunoSEQ Assay, a bias-controlled multiplex PCR, was used to amplify TCRbeta CDR3 regions from genomic DNA. As for how the authors treated the data: Within the assay, amplification of reference gene primers was used to estimate how many nucleated cells each sample contained. Sequence reads were collapsed and filtered to measure the absolute abundance of every unique TCRbeta CDR3 rearrangement. For each sample, productive Simpson clonality was calculated as the square root of Simpson's diversity index over productive rearrangements. The immuneACCESS repertoire file appears here via TCRdb, limited to in-frame rearrangements. These files lack a portion of the clones; in checked studies, under half of the deficit traces to unresolved V genes, and the cause of the others is not known. That table furnishes V, J and clone size, whereas the DNA furnished D and trimming. The sample contains around 700,000 clones, 80% to 90% of them found a single time. The ten largest clones add up to 0.2% to 0.3% of the sample.

On this clone itself: Its antigen has not been determined. No much larger clone is present one base from it, and per-base qualities are unavailable.

Broader findings and caveats from the paper: The quantity of clinical and demographic metadata differed by source and by participant and was supplied without curation.

The germline ends are 8 bases apart after V is trimmed by 2 bases and J by 3 bases. The germline V gene provides CDR1 SGHAT and CDR2 FQNNGV. The CDR3 covers 13 residues, taking in both the cysteine and the phenylalanine. The retained sequence is limited to the CDR3, 39 bases, with the frame set at the first base. The V and J genes are TRBV11-2 and TRBJ2-7, with the D gene not clear enough to name. The source is a woman between 18 and 29 years old with acute or convalescent COVID-19. The sample consisted of peripheral blood. The DNA is as follows: TGTGCCAGCAGCTTATACTCCGGCTACGAGCAGTACTTC. It encodes CASSLYSGYEQYF. When the CDR3 is completed using the reference TRBV11-2 and TRBJ2-7 genes on either side, the full variable domain is EAGVAQSPRYKIIEKRQSVAFWCNPISGHATLYWYQQILGQGPKLLIQFQNNGVVDDSQLPKDRFSAERLKGVDSTLKIQPAKLEDSAVYLCASSLYSGYEQYFGPGTRLTVT.